The present T cell receptor (beta chain) was sequenced within a study of cytomegalovirus exposure and HLA in healthy donors. The germline V gene has CDR1 SEHNR and CDR2 FQNEAQ (reference sequence). This CDR3 contains 13 residues. Trimming took 5 bases from V and 3 from J; bases not matched to a gene: 3. PCR amplification relied on 60 Vbeta primers (plus 13 Jbeta primers). Profiling relied on immunoSEQ multiplex PCR, and the TCRdb table lists in-frame clones only, not all of them. The table has about 77,000 clones, about 73% seen once; the top ten hold 3.5% to 5.5%. The clonotype comes from a man in his forties in good health and CMV-seronegative. The rearrangement links TRBV7-9 to TRBJ1-1, with 7 bases that match TRBD1. The material sequenced was PBMCs. The CDR3 region has the DNA TGTGCCAGCAGCCCGGGACAGTACACTGAAGCTTTCTTT. Residues: CASSPGQYTEAFF.